The next 6 T cell receptor beta chains were all read from a single sample in a study of blood T cell repertoires in COVID-19. Clones were sequenced by immunoSEQ multiplex PCR, and TCRdb holds only the in-frame ones, with some missing. Among 100,000 to 150,000 clones listed, 70% to 90% were seen once. The sequenced material came from peripheral blood. Source of these receptors: a woman aged 55-75 years with acute or convalescent COVID-19.

On this clone: Other nucleotide sequences from this sample produce the same CDR3. The V gene is TRBV5-1, the J gene TRBJ1-1; unclear D gene. The germline CDR1 and CDR2 sequences are SGHRS and YFSETQ. Trimming removed 2 bases at V and 3 bases at J, with 8 bases between. The CDR3 length is 13 residues. As DNA, the CDR3 is TGCGCCAGCAGCTTAACGAGGGACACTGAAGCTTTCTTT. Translated, it gives CASSLTRDTEAFF.

The chain combines TRBV19 with TRBJ1-2; D may be TRBD1 (6 bases). Deletions cut 7 bases from V and 7 bases from J, with 16 bases between. CDR3 length equals 13 residues. Germline V lookup: CDR1 LNHDA, CDR2 SQIVND (reference sequence). CDR3 in amino acids: CASKGGGSSGYTF. The CDR3 DNA is TGTGCCAGTAAGGGGGGCGGGAGTAGTGGCTACACCTTC. Drawing the rest from reference TRBV19 and TRBJ1-2, the complete variable domain is DGGITQSPKYLFRKEGQNVTLSCEQNLNHDAMYWYRQDPGQGLRLIYYSQIVNDFQKGDIAEGYSVSREKKESFPLTVTSAQKNPTAFYLCASKGGGSSGYTFGSGTRLTVV.

There are a few counts of this clone. The same CDR3 is also encoded by other DNA sequences in this sample. DNA of the CDR3: TGTGCCAGCAGTGAAGCGCGGGGGAACACTGAAGCTTTCTTT. Translated: CASSEARGNTEAFF. The chain has TRBV2 and TRBJ1-1; D remains ambiguous. CDR1 is SNHLY, CDR2 FYNNEI, per germline. The CDR3 has 14 amino acids. V was cut by 0 bases and J by 1 base, with 6 bases left in between.

The rearrangement joins TRBV6-5 to TRBJ1-1, with 7 bases aligning to TRBD1. Germline V gene lookup returns CDR1 MNHEY and CDR2 SVGAGI. V was clipped by 6 bases and J by 6 bases; unmatched bases: 10. CDR3 length: 14 amino acids. The CDR3, as DNA: TGTGCCAGCAGGAACGAGGGGGCCGGCTCTGAAGCTTTCTTT. This sequence encodes CASRNEGAGSEAFF.

This clone was counted between two and nine times. This chain uses TRBV3-1 (or the pseudogene TRBV3-2) with TRBJ1-2; a weak D match, TRBD1 (5 bases). Germline loops: CDR1 LGHDT, CDR2 YNNKEL (reference sequence). This CDR3 is 16 amino acids long. Deletions cut 5 bases from V and 1 base from J, with 17 bases between. In DNA form, the CDR3 reads TGTGCCAGCAGCAAGCGGGACGCTCCCCTTAACTATGGCTACACCTTC. Protein product: CASSKRDAPLNYGYTF.

V and J are TRBV5-5 and TRBJ2-3; D not resolved. V dropped 2 bases and J dropped 7 bases, with 11 bases sitting between them. Germline CDR1 SGHKS, CDR2 YYEKEE (reference sequence). This CDR3 spans 13 amino acids. The CDR3 DNA reads TGTGCCAGCAGCTTAACCTACTCTCATACGCAGTATTTT. This codes for CASSLTYSHTQYF.